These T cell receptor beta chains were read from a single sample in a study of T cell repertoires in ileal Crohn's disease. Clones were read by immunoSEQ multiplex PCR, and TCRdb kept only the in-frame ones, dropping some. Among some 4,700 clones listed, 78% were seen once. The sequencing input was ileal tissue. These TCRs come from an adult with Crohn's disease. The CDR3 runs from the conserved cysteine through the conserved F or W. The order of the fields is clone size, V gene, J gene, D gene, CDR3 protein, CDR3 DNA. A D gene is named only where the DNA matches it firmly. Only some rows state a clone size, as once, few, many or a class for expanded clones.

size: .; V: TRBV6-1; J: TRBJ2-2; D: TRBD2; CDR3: CASRLAGANTGELFF; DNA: TGTGCCAGCAGATTAGCGGGGGCCAACACCGGGGAGCTGTTTTTT
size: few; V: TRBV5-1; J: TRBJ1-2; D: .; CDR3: CASRAQLYGYTF; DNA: TGCGCCAGCAGAGCACAGCTCTATGGCTACACCTTC
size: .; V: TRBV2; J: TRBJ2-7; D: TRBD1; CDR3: CASRHRDRASTEQYF; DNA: TGTGCCAGCAGGCACCGGGACAGGGCATCGACCGAGCAGTACTTC
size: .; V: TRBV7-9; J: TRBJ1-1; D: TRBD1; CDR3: CASSLRHRGGSEAFF; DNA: TGTGCCAGCAGCTTACGCCACAGGGGAGGCAGTGAAGCTTTCTTT
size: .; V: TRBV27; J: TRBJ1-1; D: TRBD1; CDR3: CASGTGRGNTEAFF; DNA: TGTGCCAGCGGGACAGGGAGAGGGAACACTGAAGCTTTCTTT
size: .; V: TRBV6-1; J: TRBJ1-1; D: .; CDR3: CASSAPLDGLALYEAFF; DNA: TGTGCCAGCAGTGCCCCCCTTGATGGCCTAGCCTTATATGAAGCTTTCTTT
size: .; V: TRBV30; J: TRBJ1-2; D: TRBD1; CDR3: CAWSVLEGARYGYTF; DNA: TGTGCCTGGAGTGTACTCGAGGGGGCGAGGTATGGCTACACCTTC
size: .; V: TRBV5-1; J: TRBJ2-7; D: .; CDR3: CASSLETDSTPYEQYF; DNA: TGCGCCAGCAGCTTGGAAACCGACAGTACCCCCTACGAGCAGTACTTC
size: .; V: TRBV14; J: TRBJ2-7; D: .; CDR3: CASSQVHGGYEQYF; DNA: TGTGCCAGCAGCCAAGTTCACGGGGGTTACGAGCAGTACTTC
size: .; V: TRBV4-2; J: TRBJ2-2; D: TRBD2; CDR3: CASSQGTRTGELFF; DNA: TGTGCCAGCAGCCAGGGGACTAGGACCGGGGAGCTGTTTTTT
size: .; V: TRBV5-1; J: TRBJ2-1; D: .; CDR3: CASNGGSAYNEQFF; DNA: TGCGCCTCCAATGGGGGCAGTGCCTACAATGAGCAGTTCTTC
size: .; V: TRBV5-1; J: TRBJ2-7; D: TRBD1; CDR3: CASTYGGQGASEQYF; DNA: TGCGCCAGCACCTACGGTGGGCAGGGGGCCTCCGAGCAGTACTTC
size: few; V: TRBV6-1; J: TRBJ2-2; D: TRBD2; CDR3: CASRGIAGNTGELFF; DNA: TGTGCCAGCAGGGGGATAGCGGGGAACACCGGGGAGCTGTTTTTT
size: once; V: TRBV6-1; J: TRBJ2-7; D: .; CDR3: CASSEVGRGHEQYF; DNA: TGTGCCAGCAGTGAAGTTGGCAGGGGCCACGAGCAGTACTTC
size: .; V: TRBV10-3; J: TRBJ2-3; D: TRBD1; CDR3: CAIRQGKVSTDTQYF; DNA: TGTGCCATCAGACAGGGGAAGGTGAGCACAGATACGCAGTATTTT
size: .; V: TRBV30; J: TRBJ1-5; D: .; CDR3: CAWSGTGGNQPQHF; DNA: TGTGCCTGGAGTGGAACGGGGGGTAATCAGCCCCAGCATTTT
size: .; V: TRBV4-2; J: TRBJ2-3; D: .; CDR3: CASSQRRGQPSTDTQYF; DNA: TGTGCCAGCAGCCAGAGGAGGGGACAGCCGAGCACAGATACGCAGTATTTT
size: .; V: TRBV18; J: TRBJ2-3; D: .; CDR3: CASSPNDYTSTDTQYF; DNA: TGTGCCAGCTCACCAAATGACTACACAAGCACAGATACGCAGTATTTT
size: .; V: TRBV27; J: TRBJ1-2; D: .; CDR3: CASSLTATYRNYGYTF; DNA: TGTGCCAGCAGCCTGACGGCCACCTACAGGAACTATGGCTACACCTTC
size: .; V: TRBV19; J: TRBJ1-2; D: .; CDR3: CASSIQVRTYGYTF; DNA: TGTGCCAGTAGTATTCAGGTACGCACCTATGGCTACACCTTC
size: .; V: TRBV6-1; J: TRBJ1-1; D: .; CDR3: CASSELQATEAFF; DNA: TGTGCCAGCAGTGAACTTCAGGCCACTGAAGCTTTCTTT
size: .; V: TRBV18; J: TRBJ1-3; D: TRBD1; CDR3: CASSPKTGSFSGNTIYF; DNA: TGTGCCAGCTCACCAAAGACAGGGAGTTTCTCTGGAAACACCATATATTTT
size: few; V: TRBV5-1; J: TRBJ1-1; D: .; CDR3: CASSLPDSMNTEAFF; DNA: TGCGCCAGCAGCTTGCCCGACAGCATGAACACTGAAGCTTTCTTT
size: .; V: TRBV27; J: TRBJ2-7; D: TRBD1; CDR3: CASSLHAGGWEQYF; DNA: TGTGCCAGCAGTTTGCACGCAGGGGGCTGGGAGCAGTACTTC
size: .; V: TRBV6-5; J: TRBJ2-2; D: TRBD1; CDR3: CASREQGASGELFF; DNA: TGTGCCAGCAGGGAACAGGGGGCCTCCGGGGAGCTGTTTTTT
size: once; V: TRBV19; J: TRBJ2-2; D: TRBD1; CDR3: CASKGTAANTGELFF; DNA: TGTGCCAGTAAGGGGACAGCTGCGAACACCGGGGAGCTGTTTTTT
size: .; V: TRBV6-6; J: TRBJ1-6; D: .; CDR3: CASSLRDRPLHF; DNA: TGTGCCAGCAGTCTCAGGGATCGGCCCCTCCACTTT
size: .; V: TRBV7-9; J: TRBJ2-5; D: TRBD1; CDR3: CASSPHTGGEWETQYF; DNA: TGTGCCAGCAGCCCCCATACAGGGGGTGAGTGGGAGACCCAGTACTTC
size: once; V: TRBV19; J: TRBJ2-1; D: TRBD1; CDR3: CATSDRGLYNEQFF; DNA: TGTGCCACCTCGGACAGGGGGCTCTACAATGAGCAGTTCTTC
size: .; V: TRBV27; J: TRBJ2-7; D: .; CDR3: CASSLIARGEQYF; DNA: TGTGCCAGCAGTCTAATAGCCCGAGGCGAGCAGTACTTC
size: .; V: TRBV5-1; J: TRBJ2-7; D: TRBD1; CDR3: CVSSLGVPGQGYEQYF; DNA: TGCGTCAGCAGCTTGGGGGTCCCGGGACAGGGCTACGAGCAGTACTTC
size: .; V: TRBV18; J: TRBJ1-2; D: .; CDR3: CASSPPTASNYGYTF; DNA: TGTGCCAGCTCACCGCCGACAGCCTCTAACTATGGCTACACCTTC
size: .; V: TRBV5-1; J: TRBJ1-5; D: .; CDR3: CASRQQPYSNQPQHF; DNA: TGCGCCAGCAGACAACAGCCCTATAGCAATCAGCCCCAGCATTTT
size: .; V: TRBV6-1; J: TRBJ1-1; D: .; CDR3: CASSEALLGGGSPEAFF; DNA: TGTGCCAGCAGTGAAGCGCTTCTGGGAGGGGGATCCCCTGAAGCTTTCTTT
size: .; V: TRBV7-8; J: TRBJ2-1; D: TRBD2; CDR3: CASSSRAGGHPNEQFF; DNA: TGTGCCAGCAGCTCCAGGGCGGGGGGGCATCCCAATGAGCAGTTCTTC
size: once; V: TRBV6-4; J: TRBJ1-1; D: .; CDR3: CASSPQGYSCNTEAFF; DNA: TGTGCCAGCAGTCCCCAGGGGTACAGTTGTAACACTGAAGCTTTCTTT
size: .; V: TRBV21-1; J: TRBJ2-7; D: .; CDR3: CASSLRQDRVGGQTYEQYF; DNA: TGTGCCAGCAGCTTAAGGCAGGACAGGGTAGGTGGGCAAACCTACGAGCAGTACTTC
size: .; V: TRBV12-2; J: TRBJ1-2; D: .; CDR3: CARRDRGYGYTF; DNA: TGTGCAAGGAGGGACAGGGGCTATGGCTACACCTTC
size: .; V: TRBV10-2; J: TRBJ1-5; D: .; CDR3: CASSDSAILGNQPQHF; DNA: TGCGCCAGCAGTGATTCCGCGATATTAGGCAATCAGCCCCAGCATTTT
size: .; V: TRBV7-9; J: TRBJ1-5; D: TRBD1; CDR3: CASSPTGVGQPQHF; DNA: TGTGCCAGCAGCCCGACAGGGGTAGGGCAGCCCCAGCATTTT
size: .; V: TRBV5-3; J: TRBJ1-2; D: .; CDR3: CARSYDRPLSYGYTF; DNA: TGTGCCAGAAGTTATGACAGGCCACTATCGTATGGCTACACCTTC
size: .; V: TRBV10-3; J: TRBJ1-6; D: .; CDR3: CAISDSTGSYNLLHF; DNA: TGTGCCATCAGTGATAGTACAGGATCTTATAACCTCCTCCACTTT
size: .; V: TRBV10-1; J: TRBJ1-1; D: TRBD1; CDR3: CASSGDSPTEAFF; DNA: TGCGCCAGCTCTGGGGACAGCCCTACTGAAGCTTTCTTT
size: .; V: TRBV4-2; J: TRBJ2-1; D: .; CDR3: CASSLPGAGNEQFF; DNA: TGTGCCAGCAGCCTACCAGGGGCGGGTAATGAGCAGTTCTTC
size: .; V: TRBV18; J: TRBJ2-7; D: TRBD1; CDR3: CASSSGTGSYEQYF; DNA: TGTGCCAGCTCATCCGGGACAGGGTCCTACGAGCAGTACTTC
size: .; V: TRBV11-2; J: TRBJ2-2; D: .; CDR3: CASRDSNTGELFF; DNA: TGTGCCAGCAGGGACTCTAACACCGGGGAGCTGTTTTTT
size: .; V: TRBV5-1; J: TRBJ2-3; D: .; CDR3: CASSLSATGTGLTDTQYF; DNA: TGCGCCAGCAGCTTAAGTGCTACCGGGACTGGGCTCACAGATACGCAGTATTTT
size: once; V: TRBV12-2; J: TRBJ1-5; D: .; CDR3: CASRFIQGHQPQHF; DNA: TGTGCAAGTCGCTTTATACAGGGGCATCAGCCCCAGCATTTT
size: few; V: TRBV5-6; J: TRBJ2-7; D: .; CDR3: CASSLWQARYEQYF; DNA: TGTGCCAGCAGCTTGTGGCAGGCACGCTACGAGCAGTACTTC
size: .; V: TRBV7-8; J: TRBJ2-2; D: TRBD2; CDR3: CASSLTSGGTVTGELFF; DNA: TGTGCCAGCAGCCTGACTAGCGGGGGGACGGTCACCGGGGAGCTGTTTTTT
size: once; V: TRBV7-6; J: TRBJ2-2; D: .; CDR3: CASARNTGELFF; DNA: TGTGCCAGCGCTAGGAACACCGGGGAGCTGTTTTTT
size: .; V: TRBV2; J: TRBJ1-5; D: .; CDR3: CASSVSGFGNQPQHF; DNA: TGTGCCAGCAGCGTCTCAGGGTTTGGCAATCAGCCCCAGCATTTT
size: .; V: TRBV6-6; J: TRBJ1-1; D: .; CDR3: CASSFGGAEAFF; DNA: TGTGCCAGCAGTTTCGGAGGGGCTGAAGCTTTCTTT
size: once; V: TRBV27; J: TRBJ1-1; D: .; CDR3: CAVSYRSNTEAFF; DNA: TGTGCAGTCAGTTACAGGTCGAACACTGAAGCTTTCTTT
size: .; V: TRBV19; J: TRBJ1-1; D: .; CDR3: CASSISLAGTTIAKAFF; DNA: TGTGCCAGTAGTATATCATTAGCGGGGACCACCATCGCTAAAGCTTTCTTT